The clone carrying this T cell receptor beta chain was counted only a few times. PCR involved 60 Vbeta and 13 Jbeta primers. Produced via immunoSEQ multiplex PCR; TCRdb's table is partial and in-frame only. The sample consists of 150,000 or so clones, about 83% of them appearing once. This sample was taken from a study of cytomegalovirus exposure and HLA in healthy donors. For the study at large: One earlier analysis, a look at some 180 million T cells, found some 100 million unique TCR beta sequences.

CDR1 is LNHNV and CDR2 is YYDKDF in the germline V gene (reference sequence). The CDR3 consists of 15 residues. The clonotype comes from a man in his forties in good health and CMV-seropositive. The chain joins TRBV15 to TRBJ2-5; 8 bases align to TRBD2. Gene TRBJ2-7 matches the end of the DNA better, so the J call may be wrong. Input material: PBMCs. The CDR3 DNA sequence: TGTGCCACCAGCACCTTAGCGGGAATCTCCTACGAGCAGTACTTC. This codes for CATSTLAGISYEQYF.